The 19 T cell receptor beta chains listed next were all sequenced from one sample in a study of blood T cell repertoires in COVID-19. Clones were read by immunoSEQ multiplex PCR, and TCRdb kept only the in-frame ones, dropping some. The table records about 390,000 clones, around nine tenths of them present only once. Sequencing used PBMCs or T cells enriched from blood (not recorded which). All receptors come from a woman aged 45 to 65 who had recovered from COVID-19.

The CDR3 sequence: CASRGTGYGYTF. Written as DNA, the CDR3 is TGTGCCAGCAGGGGGACAGGGTATGGCTACACCTTC. The chain is built from TRBV12-3 or TRBV12-4 and TRBJ1-2; TRBD1 matches 9 bases. Unmatched junction bases numbered 1, after V lost 6 bases and J lost 5 bases. This CDR3 has 12 amino acids.

The gene calls are TRBV18 and TRBJ1-5; TRBD1 might be the D (5 bases). With 8 bases removed from V and 6 bases from J, the gap between germline ends came to 23 bases. The germline CDR1 and CDR2 sequences are KGHSH and LQKENI. The CDR3 extends over 16 amino acids. The CDR3 here is CASANGGFVNSQPQHF. In DNA form, the CDR3 reads TGTGCCAGCGCGAATGGGGGGTTTGTAAATAGTCAGCCCCAGCATTTT.

The rearrangement uses TRBV14 and TRBJ2-7; TRBD2 is a possible D gene (6 bases). With 1 base removed from V and 4 bases from J, the gap between germline ends came to 11 bases. The CDR3 is made up of 14 amino acids. The germline gives CDR1 SGHDN, CDR2 FVKESK. CDR3 nucleotide sequence: TGTGCCAGCAGCCAAGGGTTAGCGGCTTACGAGCAGTACTTC. Translation: CASSQGLAAYEQYF.

The chain couples TRBV24-1 to TRBJ2-1; 7 nucleotides agree with TRBD1. The CDR3 has 13 amino acids. V was clipped by 9 bases and J by 8 bases; unmatched bases: 9. CDR1 and CDR2 from the germline V gene are KGHDR and SFDVKD. The CDR3: CATGQGVNDEQFF. CDR3 bases: TGTGCCACCGGGCAGGGGGTCAACGATGAGCAGTTCTTC.

The rearrangement joins TRBV3-1 (or the pseudogene TRBV3-2) to TRBJ1-1, with D possibly matching TRBD1 (5 bases). The CDR3 has 18 amino acids. Trimming removed 0 bases at V and 1 base at J, with 18 bases between. The germline gives CDR1 LGHDT, CDR2 YNNKEL (reference sequence). The CDR3 spells CASSQDLPRPGGNTEAFF. Here the CDR3 DNA reads TGTGCCAGCAGCCAAGATCTTCCCAGACCGGGGGGGAACACTGAAGCTTTCTTT.

This clone was picked up a small number of times. The rearrangement joins TRBV2 to TRBJ1-6; D is uncertain. The CDR3 sequence is 15 residues long. CDR1 and CDR2 (germline): SNHLY, FYNNEI. V gave up 7 bases and J gave up 4 bases, with 14 bases separating them. CDR3 nucleotide sequence: TGTGCCAGCACCGAAGCTTCCGTTTATAATTCACCCCTCCACTTT. Protein: CASTEASVYNSPLHF.

This clone occurred once. J is TRBJ1-2 and V is TRBV10-3; D perhaps matches TRBD1 (5 bases). V was trimmed by 10 bases and J by 6 bases, leaving 21 bases between them. CDR1 ENHRY and CDR2 SYGVKD come from the germline V gene. The CDR3 loop spans 14 amino acids. The CDR3 nucleotides read TGTGCCACCCTAAGCCTACAGGTACCCAATGGCTACACCTTC. Amino acids: CATLSLQVPNGYTF.

The chain employs TRBV28 and TRBJ1-5; 7 positions agree with TRBD1. The length of the CDR3 is 16 residues. The trim removed 7 bases at V and 4 bases at J, leaving 13 bases unmatched. Looked up from germline, CDR1 is MDHEN and CDR2 is SYDVKM. The chain's CDR3 is CASKHLRQGINQPQHF. CDR3 DNA: TGTGCCAGCAAGCATCTCCGACAGGGCATAAATCAGCCCCAGCATTTT.

V usage is TRBV6-5 and J usage is TRBJ1-2; TRBD1 matches 8 bases. The CDR3 contains 12 residues. V lost 5 bases and J lost 6; bases outside the gene matches: 2. CDR1 and CDR2 from the germline V gene are MNHEY and SVGAGI. CDR3 in amino acids: CASSPQGDGYTF. In DNA form, the CDR3 reads TGTGCCAGCAGTCCACAGGGGGATGGCTACACCTTC.

The chain couples TRBV4-1 to TRBJ1-4; D unclear. Germline V gene lookup returns CDR1 MGHRA and CDR2 YSYEKL. V was clipped by 4 bases and J by 0 bases, with 9 bases between them. The CDR3 consists of 15 residues. The CDR3 DNA is TGCGCCAGCAGCCCAAGACATTCAACTAATGAAAAACTGTTTTTT. Its translation is CASSPRHSTNEKLFF.

This clone came up once. The chain couples TRBV29-1 to TRBJ2-7; 8 positions match TRBD1. V was clipped by 3 bases and J by 5 bases; unmatched bases: 9. Germline CDR1 is SQVTM and CDR2 is ANQGSEA. CDR3 length equals 14 residues. CDR3 DNA: TGCAGCGTTGATCGGACAGGGAGTAGGGACGAGCAGTACTTC. Its translation is CSVDRTGSRDEQYF.

This clone was seen more than once but under ten times. The chain recombines TRBV3-1 (or the pseudogene TRBV3-2) with TRBJ1-1; the D is unclear. This CDR3 has 13 residues. V was trimmed by 4 bases and J by 1 base, leaving 7 bases between them. CDR1 LGHDT and CDR2 YNNKEL come from the germline V gene (reference sequence). Here the CDR3 DNA reads TGTGCCAGCAGCCTCGGGTGGAACACTGAAGCTTTCTTT. Translating it yields CASSLGWNTEAFF.

This clone was observed once. This chain joins TRBV19 and TRBJ1-1; D remains ambiguous. The germline CDR1 and CDR2 sequences are LNHDA and SQIVND (reference sequence). V shed 9 bases and J shed 2 bases, with 13 bases lying between them. The CDR3 has 13 residues. The CDR3 spells CASGLGLNTEAFF. The CDR3, as DNA: TGTGCCAGCGGGCTCGGACTTAACACTGAAGCTTTCTTT. Looking up the rest from reference TRBV19 and TRBJ1-1 gives the full variable domain: DGGITQSPKYLFRKEGQNVTLSCEQNLNHDAMYWYRQDPGQGLRLIYYSQIVNDFQKGDIAEGYSVSREKKESFPLTVTSAQKNPTAFYLCASGLGLNTEAFFGQGTRLTVV.

To note about this clone: At one of its ends the junction is not consistent with the germline gene, which may arise from a read error. This chain connects TRBV5-1 to TRBJ2-6; D remains ambiguous. CDR3 size: 15 residues. CDR1 is SGHRS, CDR2 YFSETQ, per germline. The CDR3 loop reads CASSLDRLGANVLTF. For the CDR3, the DNA is TGCGCCAGCAGTTTGGATAGACTCGGGGCCAACGTCCTGACTTTC.

The chain combines TRBV19 with TRBJ1-2, with a weak D call TRBD1 (5 bases). The CDR3 is 14 amino acids. Germline CDR1 and CDR2: LNHDA and SQIVND (reference sequence). The V end was cut by 5 bases, the J end by 8 bases, with 18 bases between. Written as DNA, the CDR3 is TGTGCCAGTAGTGCGGACACGGGCCGGCGGGGCTACACCTTC. This gives the protein CASSADTGRRGYTF.

The chain carries TRBV28 and TRBJ1-3; D may be TRBD1 (6 bases). Trimming cost V 3 bases and J 1 base, with 13 bases left between them. The CDR3 is made up of 16 amino acids. CDR1 is MDHEN, CDR2 SYDVKM, per germline. CDR3 loop: CASSLFHGTSGNTIYF. The DNA for the CDR3 is TGTGCCAGCAGTTTGTTCCACGGGACATCTGGAAACACCATATATTTT.

V usage is TRBV24-1 and J usage is TRBJ2-2; TRBD1 aligns across 7 bases. The germline V gene has CDR1 KGHDR and CDR2 SFDVKD. The CDR3 contains 17 residues. V gave up 4 bases and J gave up 2 bases; unmatched junction bases: 9. The CDR3 spells CATSEPRPGGNTGELFF. CDR3 DNA: TGTGCCACCAGTGAACCCAGACCAGGGGGAAACACCGGGGAGCTGTTTTTT.

This chain uses TRBV6-5 with TRBJ1-2, with 7 bases matching TRBD1. Germline V gene sequence: CDR1 MNHEY, CDR2 SVGAGI. V shed 4 bases, J shed 0 bases, and the junction held 8 bases outside the gene matches. The CDR3 covers 16 residues. CDR3 sequence (DNA): TGTGCCAGCAGTTCCCCCGGGGACAGTTCTAACTATGGCTACACCTTC. This codes for CASSSPGDSSNYGYTF.

This sequence joins TRBV3-1 (or the pseudogene TRBV3-2) and TRBJ1-3; D call uncertain. The CDR3 extends over 12 amino acids. Germline CDR1 and CDR2: LGHDT and YNNKEL (reference sequence). Trimming took off 0 bases at V and 8 bases at J, with 5 bases between the two ends. The CDR3 coding sequence is TGTGCCAGCAGCCAAGACCGTGACACCATATATTTT. It codes for CASSQDRDTIYF.